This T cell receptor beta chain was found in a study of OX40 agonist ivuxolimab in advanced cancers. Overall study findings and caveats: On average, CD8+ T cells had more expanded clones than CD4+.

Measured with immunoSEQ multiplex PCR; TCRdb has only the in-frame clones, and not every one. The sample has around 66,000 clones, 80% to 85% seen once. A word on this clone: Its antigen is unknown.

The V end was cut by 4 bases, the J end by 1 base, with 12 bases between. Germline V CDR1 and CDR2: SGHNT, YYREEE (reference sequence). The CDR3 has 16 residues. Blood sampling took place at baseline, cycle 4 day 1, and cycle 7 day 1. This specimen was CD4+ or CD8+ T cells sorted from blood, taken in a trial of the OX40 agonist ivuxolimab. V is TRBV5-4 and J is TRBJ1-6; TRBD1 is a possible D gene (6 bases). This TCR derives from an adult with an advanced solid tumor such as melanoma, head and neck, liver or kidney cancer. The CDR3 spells CASSQQGTSYNSPLHF. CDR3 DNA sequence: TGTGCCAGCAGCCAACAGGGTACTTCCTATAATTCACCCCTCCACTTT.